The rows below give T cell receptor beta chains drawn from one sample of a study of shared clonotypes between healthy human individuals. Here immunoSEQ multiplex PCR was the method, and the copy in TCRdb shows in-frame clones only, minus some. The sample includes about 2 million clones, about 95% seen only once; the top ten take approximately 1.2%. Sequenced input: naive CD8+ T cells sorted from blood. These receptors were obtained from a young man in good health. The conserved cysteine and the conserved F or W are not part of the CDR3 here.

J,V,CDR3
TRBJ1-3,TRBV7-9,ASSLASGGEDTIY
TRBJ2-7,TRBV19,ASSLSGTYEQY
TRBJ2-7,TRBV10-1,ASSAGASYEQY
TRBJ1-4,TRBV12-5,ASGPLTGGDVESEKLF
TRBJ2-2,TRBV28,ASRPQNTGELF
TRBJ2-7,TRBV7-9,ASSLEGWGYEQY
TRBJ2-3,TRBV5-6,ASRSGGATDTQY
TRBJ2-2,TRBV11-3,ASSQGTDANTGELF
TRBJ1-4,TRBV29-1,SGMGEKLF
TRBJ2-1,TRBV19,ASSITPSSYNEQF
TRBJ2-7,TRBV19,ASSPGLQGTYEQY
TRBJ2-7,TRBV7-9,ASSGTGTGDYEQY
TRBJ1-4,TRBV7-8,ASSLGAQLGEKLF
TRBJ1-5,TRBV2,ASISGQGARGPQH
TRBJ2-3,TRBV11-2,ASSLDRGLAGVGTDTQY
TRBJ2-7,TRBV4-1,ASSQAGREQY
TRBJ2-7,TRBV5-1,ASSLGQGSYEQY
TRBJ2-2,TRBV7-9,ASSRNYRGTGELF
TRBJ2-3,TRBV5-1,ASSTGQGEDTQY
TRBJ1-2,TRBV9,ASSVDRGSYGYT
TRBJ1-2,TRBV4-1,ASSQEGFESSWGYT
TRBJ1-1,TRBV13,ASESQITNTEAF
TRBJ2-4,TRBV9,ASSPGTGGNIQY
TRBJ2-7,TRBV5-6,ASSFSTGGTYEQY
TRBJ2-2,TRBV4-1,ASSPSGANTGELF
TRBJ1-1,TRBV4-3,ASSQDDEGSTEAF
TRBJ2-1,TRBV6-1,ASRASRTLHNEQF